The entry below describes one T cell receptor (beta chain). The entry originates in a study of blood T cell repertoires in COVID-19. Study-wide background: Samples of COVID-19 (acute and convalescent) were obtained from the United States, Italy and Spain. T cells, B-cell-depleted T cells, or PBMCs provided the cDNA or gDNA that served as material.

Original methodology: For nucleated cells, counts were estimated from reference gene primer amplification. Clones were sequenced by immunoSEQ multiplex PCR, and TCRdb holds only the in-frame ones, with some missing. V and J calls and clone size are as listed in that table; D and trimming were resolved from the DNA. The sample holds under 300,000 clones, 90% seen once. Germline assignment: CDR1 SGHTA and CDR2 FQGNSA. V gave up 1 base and J gave up 6 bases; unmatched junction bases: 3. CDR3 size: 14 residues. Seattle's enrolled individuals joined amid active infection and were then monitored longitudinally.

This TCR was recovered from a woman aged 55-70 years with COVID-19, enrolled during active disease. This chain uses TRBV7-2 with TRBJ1-5; 7 positions match TRBD1. Sequenced sample: peripheral blood. CDR3 region: CASSLVSGGQPQHF. The CDR3 DNA reads TGTGCCAGCAGCTTAGTATCAGGGGGTCAGCCCCAGCATTTT. The full variable domain, completed using reference TRBV7-2 and TRBJ1-5, is GAGVSQSPSNKVTEKGKDVELRCDPISGHTALYWYRQSLGQGLEFLIYFQGNSAPDKSGLPSDRFSAERTGGSVSTLTIQRTQQEDSAVYLCASSLVSGGQPQHFGDGTRLSIL.